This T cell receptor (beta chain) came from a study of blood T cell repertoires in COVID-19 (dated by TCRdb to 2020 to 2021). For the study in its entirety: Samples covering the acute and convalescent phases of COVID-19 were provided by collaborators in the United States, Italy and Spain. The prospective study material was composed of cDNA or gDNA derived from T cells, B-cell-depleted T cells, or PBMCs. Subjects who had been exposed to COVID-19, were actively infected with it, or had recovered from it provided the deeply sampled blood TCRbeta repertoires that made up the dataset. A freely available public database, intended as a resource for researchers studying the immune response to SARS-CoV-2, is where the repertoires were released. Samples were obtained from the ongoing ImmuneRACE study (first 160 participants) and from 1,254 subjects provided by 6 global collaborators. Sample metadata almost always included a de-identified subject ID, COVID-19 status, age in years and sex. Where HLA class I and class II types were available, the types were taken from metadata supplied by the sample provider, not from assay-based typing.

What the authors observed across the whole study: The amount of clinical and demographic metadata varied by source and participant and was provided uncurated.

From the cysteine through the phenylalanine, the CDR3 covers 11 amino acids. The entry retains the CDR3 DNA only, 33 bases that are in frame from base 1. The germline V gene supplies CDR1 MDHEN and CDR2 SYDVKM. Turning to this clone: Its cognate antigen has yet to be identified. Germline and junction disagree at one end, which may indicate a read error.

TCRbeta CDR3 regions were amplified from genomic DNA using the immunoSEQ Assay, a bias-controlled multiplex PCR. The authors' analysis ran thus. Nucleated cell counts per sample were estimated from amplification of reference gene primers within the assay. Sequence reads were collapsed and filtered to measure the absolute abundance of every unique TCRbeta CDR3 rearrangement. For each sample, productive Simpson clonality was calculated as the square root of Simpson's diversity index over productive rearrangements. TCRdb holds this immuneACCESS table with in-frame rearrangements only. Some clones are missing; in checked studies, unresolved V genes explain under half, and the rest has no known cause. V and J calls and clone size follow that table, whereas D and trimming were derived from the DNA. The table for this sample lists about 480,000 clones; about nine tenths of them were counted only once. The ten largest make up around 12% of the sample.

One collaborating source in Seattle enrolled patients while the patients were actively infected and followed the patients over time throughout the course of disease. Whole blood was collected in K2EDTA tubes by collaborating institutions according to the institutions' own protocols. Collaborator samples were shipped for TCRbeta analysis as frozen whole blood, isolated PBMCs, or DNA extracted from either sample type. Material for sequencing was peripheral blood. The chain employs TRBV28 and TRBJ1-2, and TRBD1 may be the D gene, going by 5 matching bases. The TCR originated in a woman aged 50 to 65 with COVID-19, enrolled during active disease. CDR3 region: CASSLKGLSDF. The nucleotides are TGTGCCAGCAGTTTAAAGGGGCTTTCCGACTTC.